Here is one TCR beta chain with its context. This clone was picked up a small number of times. Its antigen is unknown. No much larger clone is present one base from it, and per-base qualities are unavailable. The data were taken from a study of beta chain features in type 1 diabetes listed by TCRdb under 2018. For the study in its entirety: Mean age, gender distribution, total cell number and subset yield were not different between patients and healthy donors. In the study, recently diagnosed type 1 diabetes patients and matched healthy donors were compared on the TCRB repertoires of their sorted circulating CD4+ T cell subsets. Whereas all 30 or so donors provided naive and central memory subsets, regulatory and stem cell-like memory subsets were isolated from just 8 patients and roughly 8 healthy donors. A total of roughly 99,000,000 sorted cells were examined across all samples, and the number of cells per subset was strongly correlated with RNA yield.

A single peripheral blood draw of approximately 120 mL on average was collected from each donor into heparinised tubes. A BD FACSAria II was used to sort naive, central memory, regulatory and stem cell-like memory CD4+ T cells with a panel that included CD45RO, CCR7, CD25, CD127, CD95 and CD27. A purity above 98% was achieved for all sorted populations. PBMCs were isolated immediately by Lymphoprep density gradient centrifugation and stained directly without culture. Samples were stained and sorted in pairs, with one healthy donor and one patient per experiment, so that batch effects were minimized. The CDR3 contains 15 residues, cysteine and phenylalanine counted. Kept here is only the CDR3 DNA, which spans 45 bases and is read in frame from base 1. CDR1 and CDR2 (SNHLY, FYNNEI) derive from the germline V gene. Cut back by 2 bases and 5 bases, the V and J ends lie 15 bases apart. The entire isolated RNA was reverse transcribed using the High Capacity cDNA Reverse Transcription Kit, and thus expressed TCRB transcripts were sequenced. Deep immunoSEQ sequencing was applied to naive, central memory and regulatory T cell samples, giving an average of approximately 3.8 million total reads per sample. After sorted cells were lysed in RLT buffer, RNA was extracted with DNase-treated RNeasy Micro or Mini kits, with the choice depending on cell number. To prevent cross-contamination, every cell subset was processed on its own, while patient and healthy donor samples were processed together. The immunoSEQ multiplex PCR was used to amplify TCRB sequences from cDNA, generating 87-bp fragments that spanned the CDR3 region. The amplicons were sequenced using the Illumina HiSeq platform. In the source study's methods: Synthetic template baselines were used to correct PCR bias computationally, reads within Hamming distance 2 were collapsed, and singletons that could not be merged were discarded. By aligning reads against IMGT, V, D and J genes, CDR3 length, and insertions or deletions at six rearrangement sites were assigned. Within each subset, clonotype counts were normalized to sorted cell number, and only after that were true diversity and Gini coefficients computed with the tcR R package. Repertoire sharing was quantified using the overlap coefficient calculated on TCRB nucleotide sequences. Out-of-frame TCRB sequences from naive cells were analyzed as a proxy for the pre-selection repertoire. Entries here come from immuneACCESS through TCRdb and include only in-frame sequences with V and J called. Some clones fail to appear in such tables; in the studies checked, an unresolved V gene covers under half of the shortfall, and the cause of the remainder is unknown. V, J and clone size are those of that table, while D and trimming were read from the DNA. The sample table records about 650,000 clones; 9.5% to 15% of these occur just once. Jointly, the top ten make up about 0.11% of the sample.

Study-wide findings and limitations: Because the HLA sub-analyses included only small numbers of individuals, any influence of HLA type on TCRB rearrangement was left unresolved. Because cDNA was sequenced instead of genomic DNA, activated cells with high expression could be over-represented, although the groups did not differ in activation or CD3 levels. Type 1 diabetes patients showed a moderate but significant shortening of TCRB CDR3 length in all four CD4+ subsets. The naive, central memory and regulatory TCRB repertoires appeared to resemble one another more closely among patients than among healthy donors. Shorter templates might have been favored by PCR, but patient and control samples were amplified and corrected together, so both groups would have been affected equally by any skew. Fewer insertions and more nucleotide deletions at VDJ recombination sites were observed in patients with type 1 diabetes, implying thymic rearrangement abnormalities.

This sequence uses TRBV2 and TRBJ1-1; confidence is insufficient to name the D gene. Specimen: naive CD4+ T cells from blood. The cell subset or site label on this specimen signifies: true naive CD4+ T cells. This TCR derives from a man in his thirties or forties with type 1 diabetes. The CDR3 has the sequence CASSEFLRSGTEAFF. The DNA sequence reads TGTGCCAGCAGTGAATTTTTGAGGTCGGGGACTGAAGCTTTCTTT.